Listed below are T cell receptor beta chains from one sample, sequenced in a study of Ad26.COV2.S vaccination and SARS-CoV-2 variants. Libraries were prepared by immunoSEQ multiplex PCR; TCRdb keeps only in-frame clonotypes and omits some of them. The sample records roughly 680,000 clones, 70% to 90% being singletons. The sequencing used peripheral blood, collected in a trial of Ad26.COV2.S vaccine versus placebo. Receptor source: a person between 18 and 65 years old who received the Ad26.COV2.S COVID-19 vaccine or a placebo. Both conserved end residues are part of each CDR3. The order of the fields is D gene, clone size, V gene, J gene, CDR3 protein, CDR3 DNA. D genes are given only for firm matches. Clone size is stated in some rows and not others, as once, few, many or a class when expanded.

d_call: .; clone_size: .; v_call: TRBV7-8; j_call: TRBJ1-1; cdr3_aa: CASSHMNTEAFF; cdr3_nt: TGTGCCAGCAGCCACATGAACACTGAAGCTTTCTTT
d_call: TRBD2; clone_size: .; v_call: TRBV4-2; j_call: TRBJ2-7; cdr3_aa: CASSQSGGPYEQYF; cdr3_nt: TGTGCCAGCAGCCAATCGGGAGGGCCGTACGAGCAGTACTTC
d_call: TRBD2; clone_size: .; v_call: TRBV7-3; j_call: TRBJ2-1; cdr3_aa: CASSFGTTGYEQFF; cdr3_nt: TGTGCCAGCAGCTTCGGGACTACAGGTTATGAGCAGTTCTTC
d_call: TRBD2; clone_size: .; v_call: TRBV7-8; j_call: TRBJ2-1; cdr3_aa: CASSSPRGGRGNEQFF; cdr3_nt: TGTGCCAGCAGCTCCCCCCGGGGGGGCCGGGGTAATGAGCAGTTCTTC
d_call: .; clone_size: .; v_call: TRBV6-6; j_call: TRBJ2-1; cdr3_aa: CASSSTGNEQFF; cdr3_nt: TGTGCCAGCAGTTCCACAGGCAATGAGCAGTTCTTC
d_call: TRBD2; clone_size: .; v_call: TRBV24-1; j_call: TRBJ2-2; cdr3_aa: CATSSSGRASGELFF; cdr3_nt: TGTGCCACCAGTAGTAGCGGGAGGGCCTCCGGGGAGCTGTTTTTT
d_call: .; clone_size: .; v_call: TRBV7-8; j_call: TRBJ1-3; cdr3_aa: CASSFPYRPGNTIYF; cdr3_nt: TGTGCCAGCAGCTTCCCTTACAGGCCTGGAAACACCATATATTTT
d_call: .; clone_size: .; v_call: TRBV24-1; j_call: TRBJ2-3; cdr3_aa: CATSGSGNTQYF; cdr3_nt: TGTGCCACCAGTGGTTCAGGAAATACGCAGTATTTT
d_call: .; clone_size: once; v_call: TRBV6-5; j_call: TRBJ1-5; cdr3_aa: CASRQNTNQPQHF; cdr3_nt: TGTGCCAGCAGACAGAATACCAATCAGCCCCAGCATTTT
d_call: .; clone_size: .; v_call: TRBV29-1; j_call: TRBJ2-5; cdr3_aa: CTGTSQETQYF; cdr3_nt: TGCACAGGGACATCGCAAGAGACCCAGTACTTC
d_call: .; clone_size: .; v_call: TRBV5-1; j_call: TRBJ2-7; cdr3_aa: CASSFGGGGYEQYF; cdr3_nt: TGCGCCAGCAGCTTTGGAGGGGGCGGGTACGAGCAGTACTTC
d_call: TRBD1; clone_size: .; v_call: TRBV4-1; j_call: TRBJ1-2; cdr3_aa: CASSSPAGTEIYGYTF; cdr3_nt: TGCGCCAGCAGCTCACCTGCCGGGACAGAAATCTATGGCTACACCTTC
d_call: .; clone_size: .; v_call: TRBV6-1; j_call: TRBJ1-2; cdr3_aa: CASSEKGGYGYTF; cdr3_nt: TGTGCCAGCAGTGAAAAGGGGGGTTATGGCTACACCTTC
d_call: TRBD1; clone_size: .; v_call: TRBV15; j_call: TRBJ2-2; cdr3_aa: CATSGTGGIGELFF; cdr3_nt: TGTGCCACCAGCGGTACAGGGGGAATCGGGGAGCTGTTTTTT
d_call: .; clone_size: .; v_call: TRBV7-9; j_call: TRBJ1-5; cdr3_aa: CASSLQGEEQPQHF; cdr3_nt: TGTGCCAGCAGCTTACAAGGGGAGGAACAGCCCCAGCATTTT
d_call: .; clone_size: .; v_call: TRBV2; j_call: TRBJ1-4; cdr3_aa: CASSEGGTGLF; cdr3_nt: TGTGCCAGCAGTGAGGGAGGGACGGGCCTTTTT
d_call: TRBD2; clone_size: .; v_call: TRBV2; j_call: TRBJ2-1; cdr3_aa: CASSRTSGRGNEQFF; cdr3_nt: TGTGCCAGCAGTCGGACGAGCGGGAGAGGGAATGAGCAGTTCTTC
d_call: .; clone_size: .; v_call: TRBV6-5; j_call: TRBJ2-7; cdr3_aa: CASSYSGGSYEQYF; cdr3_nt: TGTGCCAGCAGTTACTCTGGGGGGAGCTACGAGCAGTACTTC
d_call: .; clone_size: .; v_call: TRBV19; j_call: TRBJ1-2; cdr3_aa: CASSRDGYGYTF; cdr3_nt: TGTGCCAGTAGTAGGGACGGATATGGCTACACCTTC
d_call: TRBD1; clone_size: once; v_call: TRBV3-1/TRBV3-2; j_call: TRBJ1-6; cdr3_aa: CASSQAQGANSPLHF; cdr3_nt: TGTGCCAGCAGCCAAGCACAGGGGGCAAATTCACCCCTCCACTTT
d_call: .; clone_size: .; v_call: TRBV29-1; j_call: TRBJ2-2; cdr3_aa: CSVAETGELFF; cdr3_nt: TGCAGCGTTGCCGAAACCGGGGAGCTGTTTTTT
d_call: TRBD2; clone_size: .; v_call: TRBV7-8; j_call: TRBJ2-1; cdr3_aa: CASSPWTSGYTYNEQFF; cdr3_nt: TGTGCCAGCAGCCCTTGGACTAGCGGATACACTTACAATGAGCAGTTCTTC
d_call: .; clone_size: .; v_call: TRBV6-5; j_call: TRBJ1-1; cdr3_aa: CASSPRSNTEAFF; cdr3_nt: TGTGCCAGCAGTCCCCGATCGAACACTGAAGCTTTCTTT
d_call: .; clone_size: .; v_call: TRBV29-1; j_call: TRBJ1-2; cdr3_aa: CSVGSTGKEGYTF; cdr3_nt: TGCAGCGTTGGCTCAACAGGGAAAGAGGGCTACACCTTC
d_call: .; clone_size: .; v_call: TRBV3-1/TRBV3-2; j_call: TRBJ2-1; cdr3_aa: CASSQPGRGDNEQFF; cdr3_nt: TGTGCCAGCAGCCAGCCGGGCCGAGGGGACAATGAGCAGTTCTTC
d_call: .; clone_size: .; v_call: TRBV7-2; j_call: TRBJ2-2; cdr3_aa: CASSTSTGELFF; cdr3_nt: TGTGCCAGCAGCACTTCCACCGGGGAGCTGTTTTTT
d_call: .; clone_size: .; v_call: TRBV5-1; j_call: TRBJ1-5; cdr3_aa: CASSLGGRSNQPQHF; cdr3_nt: TGCGCCAGCAGCTTGGGAGGGCGGAGCAATCAGCCCCAGCATTTT
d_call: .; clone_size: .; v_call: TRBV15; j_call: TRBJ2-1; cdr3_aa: CATGTGNNEQFF; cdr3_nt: TGTGCCACCGGAACGGGGAACAATGAGCAGTTCTTC
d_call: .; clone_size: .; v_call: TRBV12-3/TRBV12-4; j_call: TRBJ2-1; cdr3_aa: CASRDPRGPPLFF; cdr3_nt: TGTGCCAGCAGGGACCCCAGGGGCCCTCCGCTGTTCTTC
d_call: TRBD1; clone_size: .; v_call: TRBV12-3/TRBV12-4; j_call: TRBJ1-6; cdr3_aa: CASFRDRNSPLHF; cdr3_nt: TGTGCCAGCTTCCGGGACAGAAATTCACCCCTCCACTTT
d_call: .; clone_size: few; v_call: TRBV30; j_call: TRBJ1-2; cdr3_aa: CAWRVRGSGYTF; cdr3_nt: TGTGCCTGGAGGGTCAGGGGTAGTGGCTACACCTTC
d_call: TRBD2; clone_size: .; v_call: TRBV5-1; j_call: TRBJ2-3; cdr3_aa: CASSRLGGSPSTDTQYF; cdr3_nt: TGCGCCAGCAGCCGACTCGGGGGGTCACCGAGCACAGATACGCAGTATTTT
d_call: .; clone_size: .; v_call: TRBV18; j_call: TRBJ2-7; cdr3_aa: CASSPSATGTYEQYF; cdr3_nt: TGTGCCAGCTCACCCTCTGCGACTGGCACCTACGAGCAGTACTTC
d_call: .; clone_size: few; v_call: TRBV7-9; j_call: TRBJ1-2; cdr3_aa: CASSPAATAVHGYTF; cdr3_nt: TGTGCCAGCAGCCCTGCTGCGACGGCAGTCCATGGCTACACCTTC
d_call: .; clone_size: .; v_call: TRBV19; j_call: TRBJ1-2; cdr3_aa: CASSIPAMGGYTF; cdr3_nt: TGTGCCAGTAGTATCCCGGCCATGGGTGGCTACACCTTC